Included here is one TCR beta chain sequence, with context. The data originate from a study of T cell changes during pregnancy in multiple sclerosis. Sequencing used immunoSEQ multiplex PCR; TCRdb keeps in-frame clones, though not all of them. In the table there are around 85,000 clones, roughly nine tenths of which are singletons. This CDR3 spans 15 amino acids. The ends lost 5 bases at V and 4 bases at J; junction bases unmatched: 9. The germline V gene has CDR1 SGHTA and CDR2 FQGNSA. This sequence originates from a female donor in good health, serving as a control in a pregnancy study. Some clones in this sample may be carry-over from other donors' samples. The chain uses TRBV7-2 and TRBJ2-5, with TRBD2 matching over 8 bases. Sample: PBMCs, taken in the first trimester of pregnancy. In DNA form, the CDR3 reads TGTGCCAGCAGCCTGACTAGCGATAGTAGAGAGACCCAGTACTTC. As protein: CASSLTSDSRETQYF.